This T cell receptor beta chain was sequenced in a study of OX40 agonist ivuxolimab in advanced cancers. Study summary: Patients' therapy was ivuxolimab, an antibody that acts as an agonist of OX40 (CD134). The study gave patients intravenous ivuxolimab at 0.01 to 10 mg/kg every 2 weeks. Study-level results: Which antigen the expanded peripheral T cells recognized is unknown.

Germline assignment: CDR1 LNHDA and CDR2 SQIVND (reference sequence). The CDR3 runs to 16 residues. The trim removed 6 bases at V and 7 bases at J, leaving 11 bases unmatched. Produced via immunoSEQ multiplex PCR; TCRdb's table is partial and in-frame only. The sample records about 56,000 clones, 70% to 85% being singletons. Comments on this clone: Its specificity is not known.

At cycle 4 day 1, cycle 7 day 1, and baseline, blood was sampled. The chain couples TRBV19 to TRBJ1-6; 8 nucleotides match TRBD1. This sample comprised CD4+ or CD8+ T cells sorted from blood, obtained in a trial of the OX40 agonist ivuxolimab. The clonotype comes from an adult with an advanced solid tumor such as melanoma, head and neck, liver or kidney cancer. The CDR3 coding sequence is TGTGCCAGTAGCACGAAGCAGGGGGCGCAGAATTCACCCCTCCACTTT. Its protein product is CASSTKQGAQNSPLHF.